The rows below give T cell receptor beta chains drawn from one sample of a study of vaccination and CD4 T cells after COVID-19. For these TCRs, the target antigens are not known. TCRdb itself ran the PCR reads through MiXCR, one entry per CDR3 protein. The data show some 20,000 distinct CDR3 sequences, around half seen once. The specimen was CD4+ T cells from blood, cultured in vitro, collected after SARS-CoV-2 vaccination. The source is a human donor who had recovered from COVID-19. The CDR3 runs from the conserved cysteine through the conserved F or W. The D gene is left open where the match is weak. Clone size, where shown, is once, few, many, or a class for clones that have expanded.

J gene	clone size	V gene	D gene	CDR3 DNA	CDR3 protein
TRBJ2-5	NA	TRBV19	TRBD1	TGTGCCAGTGGTCAGGGACAGGGGACTGCTGGGGAGACCCAGTACTTC	CASGQGQGTAGETQYF
TRBJ2-7	NA	TRBV7-3	TRBD1	TGTGCCAGCAGCTCTATGGGACAGGGGAGATACTACGAGCAGTACTTC	CASSSMGQGRYYEQYF
TRBJ1-3	once	TRBV7-9	TRBD1	TGTGCCAGCAGCCGACAGGGCGCCTCTGGAAACACCATATATTTT	CASSRQGASGNTIYF
TRBJ2-7	NA	TRBV27	TRBD1	TGTGCCAGCAGTCTACAGGGGATCGGGTCCTACGAGCAGTACTTC	CASSLQGIGSYEQYF
TRBJ1-2	NA	TRBV6-2/TRBV6-3	TRBD1	TGTGCCAGCAGTGAGGGACAGACCTATGGCTACACCTTC	CASSEGQTYGYTF
TRBJ1-1	NA	TRBV27	NA	TGTGCCAGCAGTCCCGGGACAATCATGAACACTGAAGCTTTCTTT	CASSPGTIMNTEAFF
TRBJ1-3	NA	TRBV11-2	NA	TGTGCCAGCAGCTACACAGGGCGCTCCGGAAACACCATATATTTT	CASSYTGRSGNTIYF
TRBJ2-3	NA	TRBV19	NA	TGTGCCAGTAGTATTGCGGCAGCCACAGATACGCAGTATTTT	CASSIAAATDTQYF
TRBJ2-7	NA	TRBV20-1	NA	TGCAGTGCTAGAGTAGGGGGGGCCCTGCGGGGCGTAGAGCAGTACTTC	CSARVGGALRGVEQYF
TRBJ1-2	NA	TRBV5-1	NA	TGCGCCAGCAGCCAAGGCCCAAACTATGGCTACACCTTC	CASSQGPNYGYTF
TRBJ2-6	once	TRBV6-2/TRBV6-3	NA	TGTGCCAGCAGACCTGGGGCCAACGTCCTGACTTTC	CASRPGANVLTF
TRBJ1-2	NA	TRBV27	NA	TGTGCCAGCAGTCCGGGGACCTCACGGCGCGGCTACACCTTC	CASSPGTSRRGYTF
TRBJ2-2	NA	TRBV28	NA	TGTGCCAGCAGGAAGAGTCTCGGGGAGCTGTTTTTT	CASRKSLGELFF
TRBJ1-2	few	TRBV7-9	NA	TGTGCCAGCAGCTTAGCGGGTGAGGAGAACTATGGCTACACCTTC	CASSLAGEENYGYTF
TRBJ2-2	NA	TRBV6-2/TRBV6-3	NA	TGTGCCAGCAGAGACGGCCTTCTGGCCGGGGAGCTGTTTTTT	CASRDGLLAGELFF
TRBJ1-1	NA	TRBV20-1	NA	TGCAGTGCGTCGACAGGAGGAACTGAAGCTTTCTTT	CSASTGGTEAFF
TRBJ2-5	NA	TRBV28	NA	TGTGCCAGCAGTTCCCTTCAAGGAACTTATGCCCAAGAGACCCAGTACTTC	CASSSLQGTYAQETQYF
TRBJ1-6	once	TRBV4-1	NA	TGCGCCAGCAGCCAAGGAGGGTCGTGGGATTCACCCCTCCACTTT	CASSQGGSWDSPLHF
TRBJ1-1	NA	TRBV5-4	NA	TGTGCCAGCAGCCATGCAGGGGTCGAAGAGGAAGCTTTCTTT	CASSHAGVEEEAFF
TRBJ1-5	few	TRBV20-1	NA	TGCAGTGCCAAAACAGGGCCTCAGCCCCAGCATTTT	CSAKTGPQPQHF
TRBJ2-7	few	TRBV6-2/TRBV6-3	NA	TGTGCCAGCAGTTACTCCACGGACGCGGTCGACGAGCAGTACTTC	CASSYSTDAVDEQYF
TRBJ1-1	NA	TRBV19	TRBD1	TGTGCCAGTAGTACATACCTAGGGGGCCGAACTGAAGCTTTCTTT	CASSTYLGGRTEAFF
TRBJ1-4	NA	TRBV20-1	TRBD1	TGCAGTGCTAGAGACCAAGGACAGGGCGCTAATGAAAAACTGTTTTTT	CSARDQGQGANEKLFF
TRBJ2-1	NA	TRBV6-1	TRBD2	TGTGCCAGCACCCGAGCGGGAGGTCGTGCCTCGCAGTTCTTC	CASTRAGGRASQFF
TRBJ1-1	NA	TRBV5-1	NA	TGCGCCAGCACGGAGCTTCTAGGGGTGATGAACACTGAAGCTTTCTTT	CASTELLGVMNTEAFF
TRBJ1-1	few	TRBV4-2	NA	TGTGCCAGCAGCCATAATACTAGGGGCACTGAAGCTTTCTTT	CASSHNTRGTEAFF
TRBJ1-5	NA	TRBV6-2/TRBV6-3	NA	TGTGCCAGCAGTTACGGGGGGGCCGGTCAGCCCCAGCATTTT	CASSYGGAGQPQHF
TRBJ2-3	NA	TRBV20-1	TRBD2	TGCAGTGCTACCGATCCTAGCGGGGGGACCACAGATACGCAGTATTTT	CSATDPSGGTTDTQYF
TRBJ2-1	NA	TRBV11-2	NA	TGTGCCAGCAGCTTCAACGCGGAAGCGAGCACCCAGCAGTTCTTC	CASSFNAEASTQQFF
TRBJ1-1	NA	TRBV7-8	TRBD1	TGTGCCAGCAGCTTTCTTGGGACAGGGGCGACTGAAGCTTTCTTT	CASSFLGTGATEAFF
TRBJ1-3	NA	TRBV6-4	NA	TGTGCCAGCAGTGAGGCGGACTCTGGAAACACCATATATTTT	CASSEADSGNTIYF